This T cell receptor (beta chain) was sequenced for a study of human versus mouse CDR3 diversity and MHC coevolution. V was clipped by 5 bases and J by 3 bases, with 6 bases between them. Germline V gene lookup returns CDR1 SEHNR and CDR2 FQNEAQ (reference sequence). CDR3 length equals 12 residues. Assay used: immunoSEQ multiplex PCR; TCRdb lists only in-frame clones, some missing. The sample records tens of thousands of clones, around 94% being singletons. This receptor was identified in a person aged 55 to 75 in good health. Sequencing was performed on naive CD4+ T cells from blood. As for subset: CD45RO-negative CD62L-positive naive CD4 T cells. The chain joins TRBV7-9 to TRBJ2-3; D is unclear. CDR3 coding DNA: TGTGCCAGCAGCCGGGTTACAGATACGCAGTATTTT. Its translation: CASSRVTDTQYF.